This T cell receptor (beta chain) was documented in a study of blood T cell repertoires in COVID-19. In the study overall: Samples taken during acute and convalescent COVID-19 were collected in the United States, Italy and Spain.

This clone was seen once. V lost 5 bases, J lost 7 bases, and 8 bases lay in between. This CDR3 is built from 11 residues. Repertoires were generated with immunoSEQ multiplex PCR, while TCRdb's copy carries only in-frame clones and drops some. This table has 50,000 to 70,000 clones, roughly 86% appearing once. The clonotype was recovered from a man in his sixties with active or convalescent COVID-19. The sample taken for sequencing was peripheral blood. The chain joins TRBV12-3 or TRBV12-4 to TRBJ1-2; tentative D call: TRBD1 (5 bases). The CDR3 DNA is TGTGCCAGCAGTCCTGACAGTGGCTACACCTTC. This translates into CASSPDSGYTF.